The 19 T cell receptor beta chains below all came from one sample that was sequenced in a study of blood T cell repertoires in COVID-19. Repertoires were generated with immunoSEQ multiplex PCR, while TCRdb's copy carries only in-frame clones and drops some. The profile covers 380,000 or so clones, with 70% to 90% appearing a single time and 0.95% to 1.5% taken by the ten largest. Sequencing used peripheral blood. Receptors originate from a man aged 40-49 years with acute or convalescent COVID-19.

The chain joins TRBV2 to TRBJ2-1; D possibly corresponds to TRBD1 (5 bases). The germline gives CDR1 SNHLY, CDR2 FYNNEI. The length of the CDR3 is 14 residues. Between the trimmed V and J ends, which lost 3 bases and 3 bases, there was a span of 9 bases. The DNA for the CDR3 is TGTGCCAGCAGTGAGGTCAGGGACTACAATGAGCAGTTCTTC. Its translation is CASSEVRDYNEQFF.

J is TRBJ1-5 and V is TRBV29-1, with a weak D call TRBD1 (5 bases). Germline CDR1 is SQVTM and CDR2 is ANQGSEA. Trimming pared 6 bases from V and 3 bases from J, leaving 12 bases between. The CDR3 totals 13 residues. The CDR3 sequence: CSVTDSYNQPQHF. Written as DNA, the CDR3 is TGCAGCGTCACCGACAGCTACAATCAGCCCCAGCATTTT.

V usage is TRBV11-2 and J usage is TRBJ2-5, with D unresolved. The germline V gene has CDR1 SGHAT and CDR2 FQNNGV. V was shortened by 1 base and J by 2 bases, with 8 bases between the two germline ends. The CDR3 consists of 14 residues. The CDR3 protein is CASSLGTAQETQYF. As DNA, the CDR3 is TGTGCCAGCAGCTTAGGAACAGCACAAGAGACCCAGTACTTC.

This clone was seen just once. V and J are TRBV5-4 and TRBJ2-1; a weak D match, TRBD1 (5 bases). The CDR3 contains 14 residues. Looked up from germline, CDR1 is SGHNT and CDR2 is YYREEE (reference sequence). V was pared by 0 bases and J by 8 bases, with 12 bases between. The CDR3 region has the DNA TGTGCCAGCAGCTTGGGGCAGGGTGTGGATGAGCAGTTCTTC. Residues: CASSLGQGVDEQFF.

The chain couples TRBV9 to TRBJ2-4; 7 bases fit TRBD1. The CDR3 extends over 14 amino acids. Germline V CDR1 and CDR2: SGDLS, YYNGEE. V was pared by 4 bases and J by 2 bases, with 3 bases of the junction left unmatched. CDR3 amino acids: CASSPTGSKNIQYF. Written as DNA, the CDR3 is TGTGCCAGCAGCCCGACAGGGTCCAAAAACATTCAGTACTTC.

CDR3: CASSLGGQFGEQYF. The CDR3 nucleotides read TGTGCCAGCAGCTTAGGGGGGCAGTTCGGGGAGCAGTACTTC. The chain combines TRBV7-6 with TRBJ2-7; TRBD1 is a possible D gene (6 bases). In germline, CDR1 is SGHVS, CDR2 FNYEAQ. V lost 1 base and J lost 7, with 14 bases in between. The CDR3 has 14 residues.

The chain is built from TRBV11-2 and TRBJ2-1; D ambiguous. Germline CDR1 is SGHAT and CDR2 is FQNNGV. The V and J ends lost 1 base and 8 bases respectively, with 6 bases between them. CDR3 length equals 12 residues. This CDR3 reads CASSLARHEQFF. Written as DNA, the CDR3 is TGTGCCAGCAGCTTAGCGAGGCATGAGCAGTTCTTC.

DNA of the CDR3: TGTGCCAGCAGTGCCTTAAGCCGGGACAGGGGTTCCCCCTATAATTCACCCCTCCACTTT. Amino acid sequence: CASSALSRDRGSPYNSPLHF. This chain uses TRBV6-4 with TRBJ1-6; 10 nucleotides agree with TRBD1. V shed 4 bases, J shed 2 bases, and the junction held 14 bases outside the gene matches. The CDR3 consists of 20 residues. CDR1 and CDR2 (germline): MRHNA, SNTAGT.

The V gene is TRBV7-6, the J gene TRBJ1-1; D remains unclear. Trimming removed 5 bases at V and 7 bases at J, with 8 bases between. The CDR3 runs 11 residues. The germline gives CDR1 SGHVS, CDR2 FNYEAQ. The CDR3 sequence: CASSPRIEAFF. The CDR3 bases are TGTGCCAGCAGCCCCAGGATTGAAGCTTTCTTT.

This rearrangement joins TRBV5-4 to TRBJ1-6; 7 nucleotides align to TRBD1. The CDR3 loop spans 15 amino acids. CDR1 is SGHNT, CDR2 YYREEE, per germline (reference sequence). Unmatched junction bases numbered 7, after V lost 4 bases and J lost 6 bases. This chain's CDR3 is CASSRTTGSNSPLHF. The CDR3 coding sequence is TGTGCCAGCAGCCGAACGACAGGGAGTAATTCACCCCTCCACTTT.

This clone was picked up a small number of times. This chain connects TRBV5-6 to TRBJ1-6; no clear D. Trimming removed 4 bases at V and 9 bases at J, with 14 bases between. From germline, CDR1 is SGHDT and CDR2 YYEEEE. The CDR3 has 14 amino acids. The CDR3 DNA reads TGTGCCAGCAGCGTAATCGAACACCGTTCACCCCTCCACTTT. Translation gives CASSVIEHRSPLHF.

A few counts support this clone. The CDR3 DNA is TGTGCCAGCAGAGCCTCGGGGGGCCTAGCTTCACCCCTCCACTTT. Its translation: CASRASGGLASPLHF. This sequence joins TRBV2 and TRBJ1-6, with a possible D match to TRBD1 (6 bases). CDR1 and CDR2 from the germline V gene are SNHLY and FYNNEI. Trimming took 6 bases from V and 9 from J, leaving 18 bases between them. This CDR3 is 15 amino acids long.

This chain uses TRBV19 with TRBJ2-7, with TRBD1 identical over 7 bases. V dropped 3 bases and J dropped 3; count of bases not matched to a gene: 11. Germline V CDR1 and CDR2: LNHDA, SQIVND (reference sequence). The CDR3 contains 16 residues. The CDR3 coding sequence is TGTGCCAGTAGTATCCGGGACAGTCTTAAAGGCTACGAGCAGTACTTC. Residues: CASSIRDSLKGYEQYF. The whole variable domain, remainder taken from reference TRBV19 and TRBJ2-7, is DGGITQSPKYLFRKEGQNVTLSCEQNLNHDAMYWYRQDPGQGLRLIYYSQIVNDFQKGDIAEGYSVSREKKESFPLTVTSAQKNPTAFYLCASSIRDSLKGYEQYFGPGTRLTVT.

This clone was seen more than once but under ten times. The CDR3 protein is CASGTSGSWNEQFF. For the CDR3, the DNA is TGTGCCAGCGGGACTAGCGGGAGTTGGAATGAGCAGTTCTTC. The gene calls are TRBV5-4 and TRBJ2-1; 14 bases fit TRBD2. This CDR3 contains 14 residues. V lost 7 bases, J lost 7 bases, and 4 bases stayed unmatched. Looked up from germline, CDR1 is SGHNT and CDR2 is YYREEE (reference sequence).

This clone was seen once. V is TRBV5-4 and J is TRBJ2-5; 8 nucleotides align to TRBD2. The CDR3 runs 15 residues. In germline, CDR1 is SGHNT, CDR2 YYREEE (reference sequence). Trimming at V came to 3 bases and at J to 3 bases, leaving 7 bases not matched to a gene. This CDR3 reads CASSWTGGLEETQYF. CDR3 DNA sequence: TGTGCCAGCAGCTGGACGGGGGGGTTAGAAGAGACCCAGTACTTC.

V is TRBV5-4 and J is TRBJ2-5; tentatively, D is TRBD1 (6 bases). Germline CDR1 SGHNT, CDR2 YYREEE (reference sequence). The CDR3 covers 14 residues. Trimming shortened V by 4 bases and J by 5 bases, and 15 bases separated the two germline ends. CDR3 loop: CASSPPGQTETQYF. The CDR3 region has the DNA TGTGCCAGCAGCCCGCCTGGACAGACGGAGACCCAGTACTTC.

CDR3 coding DNA: TGTGCCAGCAGCTCCGAGCCAGGGAACACCGGGGAGCTGTTTTTT. It codes for CASSSEPGNTGELFF. The chain carries TRBV7-3 and TRBJ2-2; D ambiguous. The V gene's germline CDR1 is SGHTA and CDR2 FQGTGA. The CDR3 length is 15 residues. Trimming left V 4 bases short and J 1 base short, with 10 bases between.

The genes are TRBV18 and TRBJ1-2, with 9 bases lining up with TRBD1. J was trimmed by 6 bases and V by 1 base; bases with no gene match: 3. The germline V gene encodes CDR1 KGHSH and CDR2 LQKENI. The CDR3 runs to 14 residues. CDR3 nucleotides: TGTGCCAGCTCACCACGCGGGACAGGGCATGGCTACACCTTC. It yields the protein CASSPRGTGHGYTF.

The rearrangement links TRBV10-1 to TRBJ1-5, with 7 bases identical to TRBD1. Unmatched junction bases numbered 8, after V lost 0 bases and J lost 0 bases. Germline loops: CDR1 WNHNN, CDR2 SYGVQD (reference sequence). The CDR3 consists of 18 residues. CDR3 sequence reads: CASSESRGQMYSNQPQHF. CDR3 DNA sequence: TGCGCCAGCAGTGAGTCGAGGGGACAGATGTATAGCAATCAGCCCCAGCATTTT.